Listed below are T cell receptor beta chains from one sample, sequenced in a study of PD-L1 blockade in urothelial cancer. Sequencing used immunoSEQ multiplex PCR; TCRdb keeps in-frame clones, though not all of them. The data show 35,000 to 40,000 clones, about four fifths seen once. The sequenced sample was PBMCs, obtained around atezolizumab (anti-PD-L1) treatment. These receptors all come from a man aged 55 to 69 with urothelial cancer. Each CDR3 is given with its conserved first and last residue. The order of the fields is clone size, D gene, V gene, CDR3 length, J gene, CDR3 DNA, CDR3 protein. The D gene is left open where the match is weak. Clone size, where shown, is once, few, many, or a class for clones that have expanded.

few,TRBD1,TRBV2,11,TRBJ2-7,TGTGCCAGCAGTGAATTCGGGACAGTATACTTC,CASSEFGTVYF
NA,TRBD1,TRBV5-4,17,TRBJ1-4,TGTGCCAGCAGCCTTGGGGGGACAGGGGGCTCTAATGAAAAACTGTTTTTT,CASSLGGTGGSNEKLFF
NA,TRBD1,TRBV5-6,14,TRBJ2-1,TGTGCCAGCAGCTCTGGGACAGCTATTAATGAGCAGTTCTTC,CASSSGTAINEQFF
NA,TRBD1,TRBV4-2,16,TRBJ2-1,TGTGCCAGCAGCCAGGCACCGGGACAGAATTCCAATGAGCAGTTCTTC,CASSQAPGQNSNEQFF
NA,NA,TRBV11-2,15,TRBJ1-1,TGTGCCAGCAGCTTAGTTGGGGGGTCGCTGGGTGAAGCTTTCTTT,CASSLVGGSLGEAFF
NA,NA,TRBV4-1,15,TRBJ2-2,TGCGCCAGCAGCAAAGGGCCGGGGGAAACCGGGGAGCTGTTTTTT,CASSKGPGETGELFF
NA,TRBD1,TRBV19,17,TRBJ1-3,TGTGCCACTACTAAAGGTCTGGGACAGGGGAATGGAAACACCATATATTTT,CATTKGLGQGNGNTIYF
NA,NA,TRBV28,17,TRBJ1-6,TGTGCCAGCAAACCTACAGGGCTCCGCTCCTATAATTCACCCCTCCACTTT,CASKPTGLRSYNSPLHF
NA,NA,TRBV27,14,TRBJ2-1,TGTGCCAGCAGTTCCCTAGGCTCCTACAATGAGCAGTTCTTC,CASSSLGSYNEQFF
NA,TRBD1,TRBV4-1,16,TRBJ2-3,TGCGCCAGCAGCCAAACGACAGGGGGGTTCACAGATACGCAGTATTTT,CASSQTTGGFTDTQYF
NA,NA,TRBV27,17,TRBJ1-6,TGTGCCAGCAGTTCCAGTCAGGGAAGCTCCTATAATTCACCCCTCCACTTT,CASSSSQGSSYNSPLHF
NA,NA,TRBV6-1,16,TRBJ2-4,TGTGCCAGCAGTGAGCCGGACACCATAGCCAAAAACATTCAGTACTTC,CASSEPDTIAKNIQYF
NA,NA,TRBV2,17,TRBJ2-7,TGTGCCAGCAGTGAAGGGCAGAACGGACAGTTAACCTACGAGCAGTACTTC,CASSEGQNGQLTYEQYF
NA,NA,TRBV11-2,13,TRBJ2-5,TGTGCCAGCAGCTTAGGGGGAGGAGAGACCCAGTACTTC,CASSLGGGETQYF
NA,NA,TRBV6-1,16,TRBJ1-6,TGTGCCAGCAGTGAAGCGCTTCAGGGGTGGTCTTCACCCCTCCACTTT,CASSEALQGWSSPLHF
once,NA,TRBV6-1,11,TRBJ1-5,TGTGCCAGCAGTAGGGGGCAGCCCCAGCATTTT,CASSRGQPQHF
NA,NA,TRBV29-1,12,TRBJ2-2,TGCAGCGTTGACAGGGACACCGGGGAGCTGTTTTTT,CSVDRDTGELFF
NA,NA,TRBV5-6,17,TRBJ1-3,TGTGCCAGCAGCCGAGTACTGGGAACCCGGGGTGGAAACACCATATATTTT,CASSRVLGTRGGNTIYF
few,NA,TRBV7-8,13,TRBJ1-1,TGTGCCAGCAGCTTAGCAGTGCGGACTGAAGCTTTCTTT,CASSLAVRTEAFF
NA,NA,TRBV5-4,14,TRBJ2-5,TGTGCCAGCAAAAGGGACATTCTTGGGGTGACCCAGTACTTC,CASKRDILGVTQYF
once,TRBD1,TRBV7-2,16,TRBJ1-1,TGTGCCAGCAGCTTTCTGGGACAGGGGGCCAGCACTGAAGCTTTCTTT,CASSFLGQGASTEAFF
NA,TRBD2,TRBV5-1,18,TRBJ2-2,TGCGCCAGCAGCTTGGCTACCGGACTAGGCGGTAGTGGCGGGGAGCTGTTTTTT,CASSLATGLGGSGGELFF
medium-sized,TRBD2,TRBV19,15,TRBJ2-5,TGTGCCAGTAGATCGGGTAGCGGGGCACAAGAGACCCAGTACTTC,CASRSGSGAQETQYF
NA,TRBD2,TRBV10-2,15,TRBJ2-7,TGCGCCAGCAGTGAGTCGATAGCGGGGACCTACGAGCAGTACTTC,CASSESIAGTYEQYF
once,TRBD1,TRBV6-6,14,TRBJ1-1,TGTGCCAGCAGTTGGGGACAGCTCGACACTGAAGCTTTCTTT,CASSWGQLDTEAFF
NA,NA,TRBV10-3,16,TRBJ1-6,TGTGCCATCAGTGAGTTGGCGTGGTGGGCCGCTTCACCCCTCCACTTT,CAISELAWWAASPLHF
NA,NA,TRBV9,15,TRBJ2-5,TGTGCCAGCAGCGTAGCCGTACGACAGAAAGAGACCCAGTACTTC,CASSVAVRQKETQYF
NA,TRBD1,TRBV4-1,16,TRBJ1-3,TGCGCCAGCAGCCATGACAGGGTCCGACCTGGAAACACCATATATTTT,CASSHDRVRPGNTIYF
NA,TRBD1,TRBV18,15,TRBJ1-2,TGTGCCAGCTCACCGAATACAGGGGGCGTCTATGGCTACACCTTC,CASSPNTGGVYGYTF
NA,TRBD2,TRBV4-2,13,TRBJ2-7,TGTGCCAGCAGCCCAAGGGAGGGCTACGAGCAGTACTTC,CASSPREGYEQYF
NA,TRBD1,TRBV11-2,13,TRBJ1-2,TGTGCCAGCAGCTTAGCGACAGGGGTAGGCTACACCTTC,CASSLATGVGYTF
once,TRBD1,TRBV15,14,TRBJ2-7,TGTGCCACCAGCAGAGGGGACAGCTCCTACGAGCAGTACTTC,CATSRGDSSYEQYF
NA,TRBD1,TRBV5-4,17,TRBJ2-1,TGTGCCAGCAGCCCGCTGACAGGGGGCTTGTCCTACAATGAGCAGTTCTTC,CASSPLTGGLSYNEQFF
NA,NA,TRBV14,14,TRBJ2-7,TGTGCCAGCAGCGCGAACAGGGTCTCCTACGAGCAGTACTTC,CASSANRVSYEQYF
NA,NA,TRBV11-1,14,TRBJ2-1,TGTGCCAGCAGCTTAGCGCCCTCCCCAGTCGAGCAGTTCTTC,CASSLAPSPVEQFF
NA,TRBD1,TRBV7-9,15,TRBJ1-2,TGTGCCAGCAGCGATACAGGGGGTTCTCACTATGGCTACACCTTC,CASSDTGGSHYGYTF
NA,TRBD1,TRBV2,15,TRBJ1-5,TGTGCCAGCAGGCTAAACAGGGGCAGCAATCAGCCCCAGCATTTT,CASRLNRGSNQPQHF
NA,TRBD2,TRBV19,15,TRBJ2-7,TGTGCCAGTAGTATAGCGAGCGGGGGGGCCCGCGAGCAGTACTTC,CASSIASGGAREQYF
NA,NA,TRBV5-1,15,TRBJ2-5,TGCGCCAGCAGCCCAGTCAGGACTGGCCAAGAGACCCAGTACTTC,CASSPVRTGQETQYF
NA,NA,TRBV28,15,TRBJ2-7,TGTGCCAGCAGCCCAGTAGGGGGTTCCTCCTACGAGCAGTACTTC,CASSPVGGSSYEQYF
once,NA,TRBV11-2,19,TRBJ1-6,TGTGCCAGCAGCTCGTTACTGGAACAGATTTCCCGCTATAATTCACCCCTCCACTTT,CASSSLLEQISRYNSPLHF
NA,NA,TRBV14,16,TRBJ2-5,TGTGCCAGCAGCCAAGTCGGACAGCTTAAGACGGGGACCCAGTACTTC,CASSQVGQLKTGTQYF
NA,NA,TRBV28,16,TRBJ1-1,TGTGCCAGCAGTCTCCCCTCGTGGAGTTTGAACACTGAAGCTTTCTTT,CASSLPSWSLNTEAFF
NA,NA,TRBV11-2,15,TRBJ2-3,TGTGCCAGCCGGGGTCGGGGGGCCAGCACAGATACGCAGTATTTT,CASRGRGASTDTQYF
once,NA,TRBV11-3,15,TRBJ2-3,TGTGCCAGCAGCTTAGATACAGCACTGGCAGATACGCAGTATTTT,CASSLDTALADTQYF
NA,TRBD1,TRBV18,15,TRBJ1-4,TGTGCCAGCTCAACGACCGGGACAGGGGGTGAAAAACTGTTTTTT,CASSTTGTGGEKLFF
NA,TRBD1,TRBV5-1,17,TRBJ2-5,TGCGCCAGCAGCTTGGCCTATTCGTGGGACAGGCGCCCCGTAGGTTACTTC,CASSLAYSWDRRPVGYF
NA,TRBD2,TRBV2,15,TRBJ2-3,TGTGCCAGCAGTCGTAGCGGGGGGGCCCGAGATACGCAGTATTTT,CASSRSGGARDTQYF
NA,TRBD1,TRBV19,16,TRBJ1-4,TGTGCCAGTAGTTTACGGGGGACAGGAGTCAATGAAAAACTGTTTTTT,CASSLRGTGVNEKLFF
NA,NA,TRBV7-8,17,TRBJ1-5,TGTGCCAGCAGCTCGGGGGGGGGCGGCTTTGGAAATCAGCCCCAGCATTTT,CASSSGGGGFGNQPQHF
few,TRBD1,TRBV7-3,15,TRBJ2-5,TGTGCCAGCAGCTCGACTGGGACAGGGGCAGAGACCCAGTACTTC,CASSSTGTGAETQYF
NA,NA,TRBV5-1,15,TRBJ2-5,TGCGCCAGCAGCTTTGACCGGGGTTTTCAGGAGACCCAGTACTTC,CASSFDRGFQETQYF
NA,TRBD2,TRBV2,15,TRBJ2-1,TGTGCCAGCAGTGGTGGATCCGGGGGGTACAATGAGCAGTTCTTC,CASSGGSGGYNEQFF
NA,NA,TRBV5-4,16,TRBJ2-7,TGTGCCAGCAGCCTCGGCGGCAGGGCGAACTCCTACGAGCAGTACTTC,CASSLGGRANSYEQYF
NA,TRBD1,TRBV27,15,TRBJ1-1,TGTGCCAGCAGTCCCAGGACAGGGGGCCACACTGAAGCTTTCTTT,CASSPRTGGHTEAFF
NA,TRBD1,TRBV6-6,15,TRBJ1-6,TGTGCCAGCAGTTACTCGCCGGGGGAAGGGGGCCCCCTCCACTTT,CASSYSPGEGGPLHF
NA,TRBD1,TRBV11-2,17,TRBJ2-3,TGTGCCAGCAGCATATACGCCGGGACAGGAGTAGCAGATACGCAGTATTTT,CASSIYAGTGVADTQYF